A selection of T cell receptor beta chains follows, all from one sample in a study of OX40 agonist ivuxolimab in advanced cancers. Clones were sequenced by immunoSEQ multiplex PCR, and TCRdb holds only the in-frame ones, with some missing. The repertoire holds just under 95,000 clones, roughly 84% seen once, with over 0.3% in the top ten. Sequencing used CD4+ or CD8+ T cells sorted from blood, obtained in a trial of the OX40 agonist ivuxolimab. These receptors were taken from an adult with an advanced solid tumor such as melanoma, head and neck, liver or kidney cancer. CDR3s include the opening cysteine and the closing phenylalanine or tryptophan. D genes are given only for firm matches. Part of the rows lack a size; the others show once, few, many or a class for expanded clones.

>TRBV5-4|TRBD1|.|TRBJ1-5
TGTGCCAGCAGTTCACAGGGGGCTCAGCCCCAGCATTTT
CASSSQGAQPQHF
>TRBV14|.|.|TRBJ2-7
TGTGCCAGCAGCCAAGATTCGGTCTACGAGCAGTACTTC
CASSQDSVYEQYF
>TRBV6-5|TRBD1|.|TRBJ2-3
TGTGCCACTAAGAGTGGACAGGTTAGCACAGATACGCAGTATTTT
CATKSGQVSTDTQYF
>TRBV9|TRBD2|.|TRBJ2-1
TGTGCCAGCAGCGTAGCGGTAGCGGGGGGGAGGGACAATGAGCAGTTCTTC
CASSVAVAGGRDNEQFF
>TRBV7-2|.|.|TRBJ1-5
TGTGCCAGCAGCCGATGGGGGGCATGGGGCAATCAGCCCCAGCATTTT
CASSRWGAWGNQPQHF
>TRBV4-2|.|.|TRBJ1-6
TGTGCCAGCAGCCAGGAAGGTTCGGATTCACCCCTCCACTTT
CASSQEGSDSPLHF
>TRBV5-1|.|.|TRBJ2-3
TGCGCCAGCAGTCCCCTCCAGGGAGGCACAGATACGCAGTATTTT
CASSPLQGGTDTQYF
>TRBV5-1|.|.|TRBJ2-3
TGCGCCAGCAGCTTGCTGGGAAGGTCGAATACGCAGTATTTT
CASSLLGRSNTQYF
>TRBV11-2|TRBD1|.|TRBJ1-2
TGTGCCAGCAGCTTAGTCGACAGGGCAGGGACCTATGGCTACACCTTC
CASSLVDRAGTYGYTF
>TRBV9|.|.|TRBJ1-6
TGTGCCAGCGGAGGGGAGATTACCTATAATTCACCCCTCCACTTT
CASGGEITYNSPLHF
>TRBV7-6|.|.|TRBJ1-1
TGTGCCAGCAGCGCTAGGGCGGGTGAAGCTTTCTTT
CASSARAGEAFF
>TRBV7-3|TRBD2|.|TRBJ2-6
TGTGCCAGCAGCCCAACTAGCGGGGGGAGCTCTGGGGCCAACGTCCTGACTTTC
CASSPTSGGSSGANVLTF
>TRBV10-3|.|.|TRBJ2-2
TGTGCCATCAGTGAGTCGAGGGGGAACACCGGGGAGCTGTTTTTT
CAISESRGNTGELFF
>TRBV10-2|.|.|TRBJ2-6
TGCGCCAGGGTCGGGACACCTAGCTCTGGGGCCAACGTCCTGACTTTC
CARVGTPSSGANVLTF
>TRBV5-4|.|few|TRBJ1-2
TGTGCCAGCAACAAATTGGACAGCGTATACTATGGCTACACCTTC
CASNKLDSVYYGYTF
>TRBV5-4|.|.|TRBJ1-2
TGTGCCAGCAGCTTGTTAGACGGAAGTGCTAACTATGGCTACACCTTC
CASSLLDGSANYGYTF
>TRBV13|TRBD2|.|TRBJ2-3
TGTGCCAGCAGCTTTCCTTCATCGTTTAGCGGGGCAAAGGATACGCAGTATTTT
CASSFPSSFSGAKDTQYF
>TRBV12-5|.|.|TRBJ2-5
TGTGCTAGTGGCTCCGATACGGGGACCCAGTACTTC
CASGSDTGTQYF
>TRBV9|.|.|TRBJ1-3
TGTGCCAGCAGCGCCGAACAGGGAGCGGGGCAAGGAAACACCATATATTTT
CASSAEQGAGQGNTIYF
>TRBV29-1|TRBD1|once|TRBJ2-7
TGCAGCGTTGAAGGGCCAGGGGGCCACGAGCAGTACTTC
CSVEGPGGHEQYF
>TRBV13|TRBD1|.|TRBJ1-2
TGTGCCAGCAGCCGTACAGGGGGCGCGGCTGGCTACACCTTC
CASSRTGGAAGYTF
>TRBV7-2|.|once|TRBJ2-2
TGTGCCAGCAGCTTGGGGGGGCGGAACACCGGGGAGCTGTTTTTT
CASSLGGRNTGELFF
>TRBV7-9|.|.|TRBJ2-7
TGTGCCAGCAGCTTAGGGGGTATCCGGACCTACGAGCAGTACTTC
CASSLGGIRTYEQYF
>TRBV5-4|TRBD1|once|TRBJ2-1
TGTGCCAGCAGCTTGGGACAGGGACCCTACAATGAGCAGTTCTTC
CASSLGQGPYNEQFF
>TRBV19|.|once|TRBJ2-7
TGTGCCAGTAGTGTTTCCAGGGTGGGCTACGAGCAGTACTTC
CASSVSRVGYEQYF
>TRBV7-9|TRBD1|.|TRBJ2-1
TGTGCCAGCAGCTTAGAGCCGGGACAGGGGCCCTACAATGAGCAGTTCTTC
CASSLEPGQGPYNEQFF
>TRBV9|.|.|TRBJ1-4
TGTGCCAGCAGCGGCGAACTTGGGGAAAAACTGTTTTTT
CASSGELGEKLFF
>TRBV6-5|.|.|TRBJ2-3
TGTGCCAGCAGTTACGGGGGATTCGGCACAGATACGCAGTATTTT
CASSYGGFGTDTQYF
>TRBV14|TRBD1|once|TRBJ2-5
TGTGCCAGCAGCCCCCCGGTAGGGACAGGGGCGTTGGAGACCCAGTACTTC
CASSPPVGTGALETQYF
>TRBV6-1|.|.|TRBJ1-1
TGTGCCACCCTCAGGGTGGCGGGTACTGAAGCTTTCTTT
CATLRVAGTEAFF
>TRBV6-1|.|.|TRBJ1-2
TGTGCCAGCACCCTGGGGGCAGCTCTCTATGGCTACACCTTC
CASTLGAALYGYTF